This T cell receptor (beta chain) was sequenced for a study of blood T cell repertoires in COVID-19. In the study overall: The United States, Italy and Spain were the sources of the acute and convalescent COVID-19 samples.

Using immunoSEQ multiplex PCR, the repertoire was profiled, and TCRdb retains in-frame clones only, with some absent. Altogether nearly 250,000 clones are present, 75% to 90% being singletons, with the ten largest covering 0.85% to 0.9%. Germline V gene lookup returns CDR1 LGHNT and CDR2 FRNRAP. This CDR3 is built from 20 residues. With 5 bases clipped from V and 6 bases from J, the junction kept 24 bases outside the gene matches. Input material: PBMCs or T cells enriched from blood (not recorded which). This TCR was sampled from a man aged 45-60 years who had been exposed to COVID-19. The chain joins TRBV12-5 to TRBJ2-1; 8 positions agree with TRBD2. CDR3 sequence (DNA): TGTGCTAGTGGTCCCCTCGGGACTAGAGCCTCTTCCTTGAGTGGCAATGAGCAGTTCTTC. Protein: CASGPLGTRASSLSGNEQFF.